This TCR beta chain was identified in a study of beta chain features in type 1 diabetes. The length of the CDR3 is 16 residues. The V gene's germline CDR1 is MNHNY and CDR2 SVGAGI (reference sequence). Unmatched junction bases numbered 11, after V lost 5 bases and J lost 9 bases. Expressed TCRB transcripts were sequenced because the entire RNA isolate underwent reverse transcription. Sequenced by immunoSEQ multiplex PCR; TCRdb stores in-frame clones only, minus some. The profile covers 160,000 or so clones, with about 9% appearing a single time and under 0.75% taken by the ten largest. The authors sorted CD4+ naive, central memory, regulatory and stem cell-like memory cells via CD45RO/CCR7/CD25/CD127/CD95/CD27. Study-level points and caveats: Sampled from patients, naive, central memory and Treg TCRB repertoires appeared more similar than those sampled from healthy donors. Patients with type 1 diabetes carried fewer insertions and had more deletions at their VDJ junctions. Across all four CD4+ subsets, people with type 1 diabetes showed modestly shorter TCRB CDR3s.

Note on this clone: The antigen remains undetermined.

The rearrangement links TRBV6-6 to TRBJ2-1, with 12 bases matching TRBD2. The clonotype comes from a woman in her twenties or thirties with type 1 diabetes. The material sequenced was central memory CD4+ T cells from blood. The CDR3 DNA is TGTGCCAGCAGTACCTCGACTAGCGGGAGCTCTCGTGAGCAGTTCTTC. It translates to CASSTSTSGSSREQFF.